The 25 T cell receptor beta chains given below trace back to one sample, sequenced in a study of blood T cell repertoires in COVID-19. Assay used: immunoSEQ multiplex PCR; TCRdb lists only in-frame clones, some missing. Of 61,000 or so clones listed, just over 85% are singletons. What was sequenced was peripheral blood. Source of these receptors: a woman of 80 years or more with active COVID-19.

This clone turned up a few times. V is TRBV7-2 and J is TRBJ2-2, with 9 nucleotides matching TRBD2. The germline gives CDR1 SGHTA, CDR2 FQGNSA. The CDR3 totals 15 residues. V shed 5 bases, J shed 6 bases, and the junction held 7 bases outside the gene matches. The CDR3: CASSPPGLAAGELFF. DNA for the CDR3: TGTGCCAGCAGCCCGCCGGGACTAGCTGCCGGGGAGCTGTTTTTT.

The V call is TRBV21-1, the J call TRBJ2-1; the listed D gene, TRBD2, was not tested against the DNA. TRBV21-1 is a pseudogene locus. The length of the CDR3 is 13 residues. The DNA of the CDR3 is TGTGCCGTATCCTACGGCTCCTACAATGAGCAGTTCTTC. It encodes CAVSYGSYNEQFF.

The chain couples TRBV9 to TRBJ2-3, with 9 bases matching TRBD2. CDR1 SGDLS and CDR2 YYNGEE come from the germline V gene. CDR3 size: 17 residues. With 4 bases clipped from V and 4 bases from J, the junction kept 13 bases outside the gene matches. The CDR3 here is CASSPPHGGGAPDTQYF. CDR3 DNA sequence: TGTGCCAGCAGCCCCCCCCACGGCGGGGGGGCCCCAGATACGCAGTATTTT.

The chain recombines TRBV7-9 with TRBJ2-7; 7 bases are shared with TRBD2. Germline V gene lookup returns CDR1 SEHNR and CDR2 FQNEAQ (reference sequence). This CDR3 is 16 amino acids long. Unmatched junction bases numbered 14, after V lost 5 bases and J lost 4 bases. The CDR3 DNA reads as TGTGCCAGCAGCCCGTATGACCCGGGACTACCTTACGAGCAGTACTTC. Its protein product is CASSPYDPGLPYEQYF.

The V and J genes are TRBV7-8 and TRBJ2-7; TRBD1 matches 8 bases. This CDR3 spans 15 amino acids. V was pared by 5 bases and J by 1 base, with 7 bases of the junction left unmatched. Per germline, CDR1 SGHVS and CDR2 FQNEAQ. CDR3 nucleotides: TGTGCCAGCAGCCTGGGACAGGAAATTTCCTACGAGCAGTACTTC. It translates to CASSLGQEISYEQYF.

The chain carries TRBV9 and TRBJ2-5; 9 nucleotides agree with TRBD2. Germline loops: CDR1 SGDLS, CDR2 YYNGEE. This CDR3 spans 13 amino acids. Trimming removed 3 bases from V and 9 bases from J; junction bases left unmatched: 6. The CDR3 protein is CASSATGTSPQYF. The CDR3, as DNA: TGTGCCAGCAGCGCAACCGGGACTAGCCCCCAGTACTTC.

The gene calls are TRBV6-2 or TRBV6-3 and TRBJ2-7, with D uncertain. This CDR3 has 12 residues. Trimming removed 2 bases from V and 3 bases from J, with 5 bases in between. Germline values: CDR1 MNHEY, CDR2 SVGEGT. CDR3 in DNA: TGTGCCAGCAGTTACAAGAGCTACGAGCAGTACTTC. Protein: CASSYKSYEQYF.

CDR3 sequence: CATSRGSSYGYTF. CDR3 DNA: TGTGCCACCAGCAGAGGCTCTAGCTATGGCTACACCTTC. The rearrangement uses TRBV15 and TRBJ1-2; D call uncertain. V was shortened by 1 base and J by 4 bases, with 7 bases between the two germline ends. This CDR3 has 13 amino acids. Germline CDR1 reads LNHNV; CDR2 reads YYDKDF (reference sequence).

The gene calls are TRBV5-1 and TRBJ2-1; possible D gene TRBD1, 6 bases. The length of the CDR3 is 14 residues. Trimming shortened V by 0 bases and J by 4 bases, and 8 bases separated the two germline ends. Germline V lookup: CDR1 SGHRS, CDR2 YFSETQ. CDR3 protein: CASSLGDRYNEQFF. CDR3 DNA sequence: TGCGCCAGCAGCTTGGGCGACAGGTACAATGAGCAGTTCTTC.

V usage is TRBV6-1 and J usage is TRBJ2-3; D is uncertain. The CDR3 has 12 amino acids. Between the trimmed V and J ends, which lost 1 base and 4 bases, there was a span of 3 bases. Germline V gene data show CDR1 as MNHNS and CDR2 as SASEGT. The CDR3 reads CASSEVADTQYF. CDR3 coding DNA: TGTGCCAGCAGTGAAGTCGCAGATACGCAGTATTTT.

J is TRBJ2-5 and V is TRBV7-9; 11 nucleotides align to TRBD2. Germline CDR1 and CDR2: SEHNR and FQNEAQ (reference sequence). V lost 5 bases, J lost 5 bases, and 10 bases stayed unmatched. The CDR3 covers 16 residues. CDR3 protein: CASSPLGLAVRETQYF. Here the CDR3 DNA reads TGTGCCAGCAGCCCCCTGGGACTAGCGGTGAGGGAGACCCAGTACTTC.

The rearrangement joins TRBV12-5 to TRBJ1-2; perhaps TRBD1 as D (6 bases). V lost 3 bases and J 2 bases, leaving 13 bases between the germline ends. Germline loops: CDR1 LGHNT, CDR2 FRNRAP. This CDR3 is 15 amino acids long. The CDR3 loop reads CASGFGTPENYGYTF. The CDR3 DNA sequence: TGTGCTAGTGGTTTCGGGACACCCGAAAACTATGGCTACACCTTC.

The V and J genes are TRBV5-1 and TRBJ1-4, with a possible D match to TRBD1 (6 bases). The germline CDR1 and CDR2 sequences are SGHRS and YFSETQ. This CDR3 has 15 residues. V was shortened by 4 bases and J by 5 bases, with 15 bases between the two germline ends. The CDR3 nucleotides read TGCGCCAGCAGCGCTCAGGACAGCCGGAATGAAAAACTGTTTTTT. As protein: CASSAQDSRNEKLFF.

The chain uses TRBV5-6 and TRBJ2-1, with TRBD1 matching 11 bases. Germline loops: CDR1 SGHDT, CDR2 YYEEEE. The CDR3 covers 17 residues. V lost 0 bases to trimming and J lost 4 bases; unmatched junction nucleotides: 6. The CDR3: CASSLGIGTGGYNEQFF. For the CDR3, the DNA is TGTGCCAGCAGCTTGGGAATTGGGACAGGGGGTTACAATGAGCAGTTCTTC.

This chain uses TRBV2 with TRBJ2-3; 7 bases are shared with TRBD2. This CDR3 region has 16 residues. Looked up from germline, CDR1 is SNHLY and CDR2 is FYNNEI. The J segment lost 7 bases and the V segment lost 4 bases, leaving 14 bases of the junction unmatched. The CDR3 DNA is TGTGCCAGCAGTGTTTCCCCGGGACTACTGAGTAATACGCAGTATTTT. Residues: CASSVSPGLLSNTQYF.

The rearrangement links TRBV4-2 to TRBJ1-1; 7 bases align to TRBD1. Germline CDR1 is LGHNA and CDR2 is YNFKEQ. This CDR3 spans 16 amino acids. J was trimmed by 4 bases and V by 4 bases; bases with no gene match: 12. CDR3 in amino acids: CASSPTPGDRGTEAFF. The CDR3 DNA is TGTGCCAGCAGCCCCACCCCCGGGGACAGAGGCACTGAAGCTTTCTTT.

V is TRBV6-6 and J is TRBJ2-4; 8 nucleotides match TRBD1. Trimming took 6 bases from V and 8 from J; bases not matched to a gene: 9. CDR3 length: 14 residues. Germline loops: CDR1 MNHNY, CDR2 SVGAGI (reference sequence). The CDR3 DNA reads TGTGCCAGCAGCTCCGGACAGGGTGGATACATTCAGTACTTC. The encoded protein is CASSSGQGGYIQYF.

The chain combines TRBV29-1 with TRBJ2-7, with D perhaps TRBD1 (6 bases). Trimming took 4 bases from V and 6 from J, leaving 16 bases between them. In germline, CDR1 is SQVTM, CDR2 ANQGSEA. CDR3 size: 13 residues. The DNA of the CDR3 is TGCAGCGTTGTTCGTCAGGGGAAAGGCGAGCAGTACTTC. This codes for CSVVRQGKGEQYF.

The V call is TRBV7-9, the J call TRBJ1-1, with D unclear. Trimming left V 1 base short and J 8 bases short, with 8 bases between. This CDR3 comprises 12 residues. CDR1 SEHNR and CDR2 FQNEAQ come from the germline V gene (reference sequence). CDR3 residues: CASSLVGLEAFF. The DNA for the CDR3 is TGTGCCAGCAGCTTAGTGGGCTTGGAAGCTTTCTTT.

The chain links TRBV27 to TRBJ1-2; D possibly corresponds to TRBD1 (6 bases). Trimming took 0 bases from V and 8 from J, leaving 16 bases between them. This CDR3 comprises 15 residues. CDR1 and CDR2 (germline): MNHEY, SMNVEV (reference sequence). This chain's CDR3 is CASSLSIRGARGYTF. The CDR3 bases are TGTGCCAGCAGTTTATCGATACGGGGGGCGCGGGGCTACACCTTC.

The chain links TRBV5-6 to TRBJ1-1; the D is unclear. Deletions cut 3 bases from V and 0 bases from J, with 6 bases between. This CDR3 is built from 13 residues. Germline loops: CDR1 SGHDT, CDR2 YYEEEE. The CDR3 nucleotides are TGTGCCAGCAGCTACATTATGAACACTGAAGCTTTCTTT. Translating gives CASSYIMNTEAFF. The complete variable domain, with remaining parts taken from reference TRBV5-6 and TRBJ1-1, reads DAGVTQSPTHLIKTRGQQVTLRCSPKSGHDTVSWYQQALGQGPQFIFQYYEEEERQRGNFPDRFSGHQFPNYSSELNVNALLLGDSALYLCASSYIMNTEAFFGQGTRLTVV.

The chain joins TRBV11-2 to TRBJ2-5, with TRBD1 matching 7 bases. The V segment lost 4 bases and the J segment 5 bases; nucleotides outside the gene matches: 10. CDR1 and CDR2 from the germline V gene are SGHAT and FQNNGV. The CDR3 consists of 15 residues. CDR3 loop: CASSSPGTAWETQYF. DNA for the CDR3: TGTGCCAGCAGCTCACCCGGGACAGCTTGGGAGACCCAGTACTTC.

Here the CDR3 reads CASKHHVGGEQFF. The CDR3 DNA is TGCGCCAGCAAACACCACGTCGGGGGTGAGCAGTTCTTC. The chain is built from TRBV4-1 and TRBJ2-1; weak D call: TRBD2 (6 bases). Trimming pared 7 bases from V and 9 bases from J, leaving 16 bases between. This CDR3 has 13 residues. CDR1 MGHRA and CDR2 YSYEKL come from the germline V gene.

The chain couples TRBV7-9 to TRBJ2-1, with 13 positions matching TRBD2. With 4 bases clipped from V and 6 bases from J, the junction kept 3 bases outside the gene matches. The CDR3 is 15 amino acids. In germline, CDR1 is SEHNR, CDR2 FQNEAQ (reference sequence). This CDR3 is CASSSTSGGANEQFF. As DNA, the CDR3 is TGTGCCAGCAGCTCTACTAGCGGGGGGGCCAATGAGCAGTTCTTC. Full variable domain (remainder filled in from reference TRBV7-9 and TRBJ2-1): DTGVSQNPRHKITKRGQNVTFRCDPISEHNRLYWYRQTLGQGPEFLTYFQNEAQLEKSRLLSDRFSAERPKGSFSTLEIQRTEQGDSAMYLCASSSTSGGANEQFFGPGTRLTVL.

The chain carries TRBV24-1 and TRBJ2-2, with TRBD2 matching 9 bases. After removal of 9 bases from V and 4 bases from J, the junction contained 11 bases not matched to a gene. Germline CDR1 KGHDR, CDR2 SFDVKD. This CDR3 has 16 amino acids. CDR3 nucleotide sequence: TGTGCCACCCGTACGACCGGCGGGGGGGCCACCGGGGAGCTGTTTTTT. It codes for CATRTTGGGATGELFF.